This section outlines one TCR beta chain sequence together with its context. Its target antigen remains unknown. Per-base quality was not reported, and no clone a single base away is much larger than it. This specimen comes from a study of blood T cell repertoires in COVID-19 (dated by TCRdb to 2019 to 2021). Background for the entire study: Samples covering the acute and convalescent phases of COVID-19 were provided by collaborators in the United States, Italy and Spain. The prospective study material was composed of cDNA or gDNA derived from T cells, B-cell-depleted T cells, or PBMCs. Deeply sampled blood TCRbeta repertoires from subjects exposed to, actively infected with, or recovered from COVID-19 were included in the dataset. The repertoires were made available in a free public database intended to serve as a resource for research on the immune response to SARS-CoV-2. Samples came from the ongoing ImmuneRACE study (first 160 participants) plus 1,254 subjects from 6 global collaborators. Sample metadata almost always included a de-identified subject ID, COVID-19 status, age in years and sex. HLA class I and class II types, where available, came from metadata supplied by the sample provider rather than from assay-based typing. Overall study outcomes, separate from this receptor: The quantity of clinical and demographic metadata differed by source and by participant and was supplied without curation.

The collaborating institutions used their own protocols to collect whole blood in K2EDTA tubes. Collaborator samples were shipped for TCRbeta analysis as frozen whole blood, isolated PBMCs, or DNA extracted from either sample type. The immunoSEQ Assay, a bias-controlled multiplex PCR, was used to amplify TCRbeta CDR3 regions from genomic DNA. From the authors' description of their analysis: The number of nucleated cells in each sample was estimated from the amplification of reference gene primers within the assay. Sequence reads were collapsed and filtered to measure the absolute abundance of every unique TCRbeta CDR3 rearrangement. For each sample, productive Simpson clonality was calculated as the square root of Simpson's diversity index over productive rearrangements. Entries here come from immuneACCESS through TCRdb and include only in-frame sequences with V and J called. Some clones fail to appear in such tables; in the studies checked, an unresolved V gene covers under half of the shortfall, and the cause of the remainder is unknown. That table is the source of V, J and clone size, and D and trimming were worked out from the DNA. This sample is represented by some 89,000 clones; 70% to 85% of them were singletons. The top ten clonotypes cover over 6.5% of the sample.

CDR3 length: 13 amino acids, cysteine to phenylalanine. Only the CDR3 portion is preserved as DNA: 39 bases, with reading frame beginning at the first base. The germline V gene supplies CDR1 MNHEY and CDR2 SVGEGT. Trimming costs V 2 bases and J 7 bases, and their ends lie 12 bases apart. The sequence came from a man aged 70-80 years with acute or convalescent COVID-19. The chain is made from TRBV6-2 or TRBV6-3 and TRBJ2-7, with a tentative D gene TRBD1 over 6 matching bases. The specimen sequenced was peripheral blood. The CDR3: CASSYARGSEQYF. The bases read TGTGCCAGCAGTTACGCAAGGGGGTCGGAGCAGTACTTC.